What follows describes a single TCR beta chain. Its antigen is unknown. CDR3 length equals 15 residues. Germline V gene data show CDR1 as SEHNR and CDR2 as FQNEAQ (reference sequence). The TCR beta cDNA came from 5'RACE template switching with UMIs. TCRdb processed the 5' RACE reads again and assigns one entry to each CDR3 protein, with no DNA. The sample holds 500,000 to 700,000 distinct CDR3 sequences. These data originate in a study of T cells expressing NK-cell markers. Study context: It was from sorted CD3+CD56+NKG2C+, CD3+CD56+NKG2C- and CD3+CD56-NKG2C+ T cells that TCR beta repertoires came. Just one sequenced donor of eight was HCMV-seronegative, while seven were seropositive. Study-level findings and limits: Of the CD8+ T cells in about 6 donors, roughly 1.0-7.5% belonged to dominant NKG2C+ clonotypes.

The sample consisted of blood T cells: a sorted CD56 or NKG2C T cell subset, CD4+ or CD8+ T cells, or bulk PBMC T cells (not recorded which). This TCR was sampled from a man between 18 and 29 years old in good health. The V call is TRBV7-9, the J call TRBJ1-4; TCRdb reports TRBD1, a call that lacks DNA to check it against. CDR3 in amino acids: CASSLAETGTEKLFF.